The 20 T cell receptor beta chains in this list originate from one sample, sequenced in a study of CD8+ T cells in alopecia areata (dated by TCRdb to 2017 to 2018). Receptors were amplified or captured by the immunoSEQ multiplex PCR assay. RNA was extracted from all samples and reverse transcribed into cDNA, which served as template for TCR sequencing. Here the immuneACCESS table is served through TCRdb, limited to in-frame sequences with V and J called. Missing clones are a known gap in these copies; in checked studies unresolved V genes cover under half, and the rest lacks a known reason. This sample lists roughly 280,000 clones; 60% were detected once. The leading ten clones occupy 0.75% to 0.95% of the sample. The treatment or condition label for this specimen denotes: oral pan-JAK inhibitor, 5-10 mg twice daily. The starting material was CD4+ T cells sorted from blood, obtained between weeks 51 and 54, from a patient treated with tofacitinib. Receptor source: a human donor with alopecia areata.

V usage is TRBV6-6 and J usage is TRBJ1-4, with 9 bases aligning to TRBD1. With V trimmed by 7 bases and J by 5 bases, 8 bases remained unmatched. This CDR3 contains 15 residues. Germline CDR1 reads MNHNY; CDR2 reads SVGAGI (reference sequence). The CDR3 loop reads CASNFPGQGNEKLFF. For the CDR3, the DNA is TGTGCCAGCAACTTTCCGGGACAGGGAAATGAAAAACTGTTTTTT.

In this sample, this clone turned up a few times. The chain has TRBV2 and TRBJ1-6; D unclear. V was cut by 5 bases and J by 14 bases, with 16 bases left in between. Germline loops: CDR1 SNHLY, CDR2 FYNNEI. The CDR3 sequence is 13 residues long. The CDR3 region is CASSTGPQLALHF. The DNA of the CDR3 is TGTGCCAGCAGTACCGGGCCTCAACTGGCCCTCCACTTT.

The V call is TRBV5-1, the J call TRBJ1-2; TRBD1 matches at 8 bases. Looked up from germline, CDR1 is SGHRS and CDR2 is YFSETQ. V dropped 0 bases and J dropped 5; count of bases not matched to a gene: 3. This CDR3 comprises 14 residues. The CDR3 loop is CASSLGQGTYGYTF. The CDR3 DNA follows: TGCGCCAGCAGCTTGGGACAGGGGACTTATGGCTACACCTTC. Supplemented by reference TRBV5-1 and TRBJ1-2, the full variable domain reads KAGVTQTPRYLIKTRGQQVTLSCSPISGHRSVSWYQQTPGQGLQFLFEYFSETQRNKGNFPGRFSGRQFSNSRSEMNVSTLELGDSALYLCASSLGQGTYGYTFGSGTRLTVV.

The sample holds a few counts of this clone. V gene TRBV30 combines with J gene TRBJ1-6; 11 nucleotides agree with TRBD1. The CDR3 is 16 residues long. The V and J ends lost 0 bases and 10 bases, in that order; junction bases with no gene match: 8. CDR1 and CDR2 from the germline V gene are GTSNPN and SVGIG (reference sequence). The CDR3 DNA reads TGTGCCTGGAGTGTACAAGGTGGGACAGGGGGGTCACCCCTCCACTTT. Its protein is CAWSVQGGTGGSPLHF.

With respect to this clone: This CDR3 is also generated by other DNA sequences in the sample. This chain links TRBV18 with TRBJ2-5; D gene ambiguous. The CDR3 loop spans 13 amino acids. Germline loops: CDR1 KGHSH, CDR2 LQKENI. Trimming left V 3 bases short and J 1 base short, with 6 bases between. CDR3 in DNA: TGTGCCAGCTCACCCCCCTCCCAAGAGACCCAGTACTTC. Translation gives CASSPPSQETQYF.

The chain recombines TRBV7-2 with TRBJ1-5; the D gene is possibly TRBD1 (5 bases). Germline V gives CDR1 SGHTA, CDR2 FQGNSA. The CDR3 consists of 15 residues. V was clipped by 3 bases and J by 5 bases, with 14 bases between them. The CDR3 sequence is CASSFRPRGDQPQHF. CDR3 nucleotide sequence: TGTGCCAGCAGCTTTCGGCCTCGGGGGGATCAGCCCCAGCATTTT.

In its sample, this clone was seen many times. Germline and junction disagree at one end, which may indicate a read error. The V and J genes are TRBV19 and TRBJ2-2, with D uncertain. Per germline, CDR1 LNHDA and CDR2 SQIVND (reference sequence). There are 13 residues in the CDR3. CDR3 nucleotides: TGTGCCAGCAGTAGGGCGAACACCGGGGAGCTGTTTTTT. It specifies CASSRANTGELFF.

The CDR3 loop reads CAWRELAGRDNEQFF. For the CDR3, the DNA is TGTGCCTGGAGGGAACTAGCGGGGAGGGACAATGAGCAGTTCTTC. The chain is built from TRBV30 and TRBJ2-1; 10 bases agree with TRBD2. Germline lookup yields CDR1 GTSNPN and CDR2 SVGIG (reference sequence). The CDR3 has 15 amino acids. J was trimmed by 5 bases and V by 3 bases; bases with no gene match: 7.

This chain connects TRBV16 to TRBJ1-5, with D tentatively TRBD1 (5 bases). Looked up from germline, CDR1 is KGHSY and CDR2 is FQNENV. Trimming removed 0 bases from V and 5 bases from J, with 17 bases in between. This CDR3 region has 17 residues. CDR3 bases: TGTGCCAGCAGCCAATCTGGAAGGGACCGAGGAGATCAGCCCCAGCATTTT. Amino acid sequence: CASSQSGRDRGDQPQHF.

The chain links TRBV15 to TRBJ2-3; tentatively, D is TRBD2 (6 bases). Looked up from germline, CDR1 is LNHNV and CDR2 is YYDKDF (reference sequence). This CDR3 spans 16 amino acids. The V end lost 2 bases, the J end lost 0 bases, and 12 bases lay between the germline ends. The CDR3 DNA reads TGTGCCACCAGCAGATTGACTAGACCAAGCACAGATACGCAGTATTTT. Residues: CATSRLTRPSTDTQYF.

V and J are TRBV10-3 and TRBJ2-1; the D is unclear. This CDR3 is built from 12 residues. Germline V CDR1 and CDR2: ENHRY, SYGVKD. Trimming left V 3 bases short and J 10 bases short, with 10 bases between. CDR3 loop: CAISDPAGEQFF. The CDR3 nucleotides read TGTGCCATCAGTGACCCAGCTGGAGAGCAGTTCTTC.

The chain employs TRBV5-6 and TRBJ1-2, with unresolved D. CDR3 length equals 13 residues. Germline V lookup: CDR1 SGHDT, CDR2 YYEEEE. V lost 1 base and J lost 6, with 10 bases in between. The CDR3 DNA sequence: TGTGCCAGCAGCTTGATTACAGCTAATGGCTACACCTTC. This translates into CASSLITANGYTF. Full variable domain (outside the CDR3, taken from reference TRBV5-6 and TRBJ1-2): DAGVTQSPTHLIKTRGQQVTLRCSPKSGHDTVSWYQQALGQGPQFIFQYYEEEERQRGNFPDRFSGHQFPNYSSELNVNALLLGDSALYLCASSLITANGYTFGSGTRLTVV.

The table lists this clone with a few counts. The CDR3 is CASSYFRATNEQFF. As DNA, the CDR3 is TGTGCCAGCAGTTACTTCCGCGCCACCAATGAGCAGTTCTTC. The chain couples TRBV6-6 to TRBJ2-1; D uncertain. The length of the CDR3 is 14 residues. The V and J ends lost 1 base and 6 bases respectively, with 10 bases between them. Per germline, CDR1 MNHNY and CDR2 SVGAGI (reference sequence).

This chain connects TRBV7-2 to TRBJ2-5; D uncertain. Looked up from germline, CDR1 is SGHTA and CDR2 is FQGNSA. Between the trimmed V and J ends, which lost 2 bases and 5 bases, there was a span of 9 bases. CDR3 length: 13 residues. CDR3 protein: CASSLRRPETQYF. The CDR3 coding sequence is TGTGCCAGCAGCTTAAGGCGGCCCGAGACCCAGTACTTC.

This clone occurred a few times. The rearrangement joins TRBV5-1 to TRBJ1-1; D is ambiguous. Germline V gene lookup returns CDR1 SGHRS and CDR2 YFSETQ. The CDR3 has 14 residues. V shed 2 bases and J shed 5 bases, with 13 bases lying between them. The CDR3 is CASSFEGRETEAFF. In DNA, the CDR3 is TGCGCCAGCAGCTTCGAAGGGCGAGAAACTGAAGCTTTCTTT.

V and J are TRBV30 and TRBJ1-1, with D unresolved. Germline loops: CDR1 GTSNPN, CDR2 SVGIG (reference sequence). Trimming took off 1 base at V and 4 bases at J, with 10 bases between the two ends. The CDR3 contains 13 residues. CDR3 in amino acids: CAWSGTLSTEAFF. Here the CDR3 DNA reads TGTGCCTGGAGTGGGACCCTTTCCACTGAAGCTTTCTTT.

As to this clone: Other DNA sequences in this specimen translate into the identical CDR3. This CDR3 reads CSVGTANYGYTF. CDR3 nucleotide sequence: TGCAGCGTTGGGACAGCTAACTATGGCTACACCTTC. The rearrangement uses TRBV29-1 and TRBJ1-2; D is possibly TRBD1 (6 bases). The CDR3 extends over 12 amino acids. V shed 4 bases and J shed 0 bases, with 6 bases lying between them. Germline lookup yields CDR1 SQVTM and CDR2 ANQGSEA. Combining the CDR3 with reference TRBV29-1 and TRBJ1-2 gives the whole variable domain SAVISQKPSRDICQRGTSLTIQCQVDSQVTMMFWYRQQPGQSLTLIATANQGSEATYESGFVIDKFPISRPNLTFSTLTVSNMSPEDSSIYLCSVGTANYGYTFGSGTRLTVV.

This chain links TRBV7-9 with TRBJ1-2; D possibly corresponds to TRBD1 (6 bases). Germline V gives CDR1 SEHNR, CDR2 FQNEAQ (reference sequence). V lost 4 bases to trimming and J lost 0 bases, with 21 bases between them. The CDR3 has 18 residues. Here the CDR3 reads CASSSGTPRLLPNYGYTF. The CDR3 DNA is TGTGCCAGCAGCTCCGGGACACCAAGACTTCTTCCTAACTATGGCTACACCTTC.

As for this clone: The sample holds other DNA sequences that translate to the same CDR3. The V call is TRBV29-1, the J call TRBJ2-7, with D uncertain. The ends were cut back, 4 bases at V and 1 base at J, with 5 bases in the middle. The CDR3 extends over 11 amino acids. Germline V gene lookup returns CDR1 SQVTM and CDR2 ANQGSEA. The CDR3 loop reads CSVGGSYEQYF. DNA of the CDR3: TGCAGCGTTGGGGGTTCCTACGAGCAGTACTTC.

CDR3 sequence (DNA): TGCAGCGCCGCATGGGTAGGGTTTTCAGATACGCAGTATTTT. Amino acid sequence: CSAAWVGFSDTQYF. The chain joins TRBV29-1 to TRBJ2-3; D ambiguous. V dropped 7 bases and J dropped 4 bases, with 18 bases sitting between them. Germline CDR1 and CDR2: SQVTM and ANQGSEA. The CDR3 covers 14 residues.